This T cell receptor (beta chain) originates from a study of blood T cells in healthy people across ages. Germline V gene lookup returns CDR1 SGHTA and CDR2 FQGNSA. CDR3 size: 17 residues. V lost 4 bases and J lost 2, with 20 bases in between. Total RNA extraction produced at least 5 micrograms (per sample) for the study. Sample-barcoded 5' priming and a J-beta primer mix drove a second PCR of roughly 7 to 11 cycles. MiXCR, applied by TCRdb to the 5' RACE reads, yields one record per CDR3 protein. The sample contains 1,800,000 or so distinct CDR3 sequences, roughly two fifths of which appear only once.

The V and J genes are TRBV7-2 and TRBJ1-2, with D uncertain. Specimen: blood. This TCR was sampled from a human donor in good health. In DNA, the CDR3 is TGTGCCAGCAGCTCCTATACGATTCTAGGGCAGAACTATGGCTACACCTTC. It encodes CASSSYTILGQNYGYTF.